This is a list of T cell receptor beta chains from one sample in a study of control samples from healthy donors and cancer patients. Sequenced by immunoSEQ multiplex PCR; TCRdb stores in-frame clones only, minus some. The sample includes about 120,000 clones, around 89% seen only once; the top ten take approximately 2.3%. The sequenced sample was blood. Source of these receptors: a woman between 65 and 79 years old in good health. Each CDR3 is given with its conserved first and last residue. Each record gives: clone size, D gene, J gene, V gene, CDR3 DNA, CDR3 protein. A D gene is named only where the DNA matches it firmly. The listing skips clone size in some rows; elsewhere it reads once, few, many or a size class.

NA	TRBD1	TRBJ2-5	TRBV5-8	TGTGCCAGCAGCTTGGGGCAGGGGGTTTTAGAGACCCAGTACTTC	CASSLGQGVLETQYF
NA	NA	TRBJ1-5	TRBV24-1	TGTGCCACCAGTGAAAAGGGAGGAGCGCCCAATCAGCCCCAGCATTTT	CATSEKGGAPNQPQHF
NA	NA	TRBJ1-1	TRBV18	TGTGCCAGCTCACTCCAGGGGATAGGTGAAGCTTTCTTT	CASSLQGIGEAFF
NA	NA	TRBJ1-6	TRBV2	TGTGCCAGCAGTGAAGGACAGTGGGAATCACCCCTCCACTTT	CASSEGQWESPLHF
NA	NA	TRBJ1-1	TRBV3-1/TRBV3-2	TGTGCCAGCAGCCCAACCGGGACTTTGAACACTGAAGCTTTCTTT	CASSPTGTLNTEAFF
NA	TRBD2	TRBJ2-4	TRBV7-3	TGTGCCAGCAGCGAATATAGCGGGAGAGCCAAAAACATTCAGTACTTC	CASSEYSGRAKNIQYF
NA	NA	TRBJ2-7	TRBV19	TGTGCCAGTAGTATCGGCAGGGGATACGAGCAGTACTTC	CASSIGRGYEQYF
NA	NA	TRBJ1-5	TRBV4-1	TGCGCCAGCAGCCAAGAATTGGCCGAGACAGGCCATCAGCCCCAGCATTTT	CASSQELAETGHQPQHF
once	NA	TRBJ2-4	TRBV5-4	TGTGCCAGCAGCGGGGCCCTGTCTGAAAACATTCAGTACTTC	CASSGALSENIQYF
NA	NA	TRBJ1-2	TRBV4-1	TGCGCCAGCAGCCAGGATCCTCGGGCAAGCGGCTACACCTTC	CASSQDPRASGYTF
NA	NA	TRBJ2-3	TRBV7-2	TGTGCCAGCAGCTTAGCTCTGAGGGATACGCAGTATTTT	CASSLALRDTQYF
NA	TRBD1	TRBJ1-3	TRBV19	TGTGCCAGTAGTTCACAGGGGGTCCCCGGAAACACCATATATTTT	CASSSQGVPGNTIYF
NA	TRBD2	TRBJ2-3	TRBV6-5	TGTGCCAGCCTTAGCGGGGGGGCACCCGATACGCAGTATTTT	CASLSGGAPDTQYF
NA	NA	TRBJ1-2	TRBV29-1	TGCAGCGTTGAAGAGTACGGGGGCATCGGGAGTGGCTACACCTTC	CSVEEYGGIGSGYTF
few	TRBD1	TRBJ1-5	TRBV7-2	TGTGCCAGCAGCTTAGCGGGACAGTCCAATCAGCCCCAGCATTTT	CASSLAGQSNQPQHF
NA	TRBD2	TRBJ2-7	TRBV6-1	TGTGCCAGCAGTGATCTGAGCGGGGGGTCCTCCTACGAGCAGTACTTC	CASSDLSGGSSYEQYF
NA	NA	TRBJ2-7	TRBV5-1	TGCGCCAGCAGCTTGGTGACAGGCTACGAGCAGTACTTC	CASSLVTGYEQYF
NA	TRBD1	TRBJ2-5	TRBV4-1	TGCGCCAGCAGCCAAGATCAATCCCTACAGGGGGCGAGGGAGACCCAGTACTTC	CASSQDQSLQGARETQYF
NA	NA	TRBJ1-3	TRBV18	TGTGCCAGCTCACCTCGAGCGACGGACTCTGGAAACACCATATATTTT	CASSPRATDSGNTIYF
NA	NA	TRBJ1-1	TRBV10-2	TGCGCCAGCAGTGAAGGGTGGGCTGAAGCTTTCTTT	CASSEGWAEAFF
NA	NA	TRBJ1-5	TRBV4-1	TGCGCCAGCAGCCAAGAAATCAAGGGGGTAAAGGGCAATCAGCCCCAGCATTTT	CASSQEIKGVKGNQPQHF
once	TRBD1	TRBJ1-2	TRBV6-1	TGTGCCAGCAGTGAAACAGGGGGTGGCTACACCTTC	CASSETGGGYTF
NA	NA	TRBJ1-1	TRBV5-6	TGTGCCAGCAGCTTGGCCCTGGGAAGGGGCAACACTGAAGCTTTCTTT	CASSLALGRGNTEAFF
NA	TRBD1	TRBJ2-7	TRBV29-1	TGCAGCGTCCGACCCCGGGACAGGGCCTACGAGCAGTACTTC	CSVRPRDRAYEQYF
NA	NA	TRBJ1-1	TRBV6-5	TGTGCCAGCAGTTCAACCCCCTCGCAAGCTTTCTTT	CASSSTPSQAFF
few	NA	TRBJ2-7	TRBV4-2	TGTGCCAGCAGCGGGCAGGGGGGTTACGAGCAGTACTTC	CASSGQGGYEQYF
NA	TRBD1	TRBJ2-1	TRBV6-5	TGTGCCAGCAGCCGACAGGGAACCTCCTACAATGAGCAGTTCTTC	CASSRQGTSYNEQFF
once	NA	TRBJ1-2	TRBV3-1/TRBV3-2	TGTGCCAGCAGCCAAGATCGTCAGGGGCGAGGTGGCTACACCTTC	CASSQDRQGRGGYTF
many	NA	TRBJ1-5	TRBV7-9	TGTGCCAGCAGCGATGTAAATAGCAATCAGCCCCAGCATTTT	CASSDVNSNQPQHF
NA	NA	TRBJ2-3	TRBV2	TGTGCCAGCATGACAGATACGCAGTATTTT	CASMTDTQYF
NA	TRBD2	TRBJ2-2	TRBV5-1	TGCGCCAGCAGCTTGCGGGGTAGCGGGGGCACCGGGGAGCTGTTTTTT	CASSLRGSGGTGELFF
NA	TRBD1	TRBJ2-5	TRBV19	TGTGCCAGTAGTATAGGGCCCGGGACAGCTCAAGAGACCCAGTACTTC	CASSIGPGTAQETQYF
NA	TRBD2	TRBJ2-1	TRBV19	TGTGCCAGTAGTAGCGGGGGGGTCAACAATGAGCAGTTCTTC	CASSSGGVNNEQFF
NA	NA	TRBJ1-1	TRBV11-3	TGTGCCAGCAGCCCCAATTCGGACAGCGAAGCTTTCTTT	CASSPNSDSEAFF
NA	NA	TRBJ2-1	TRBV3-1/TRBV3-2	TGTGCCAGCAGCCAAGTGTCTGGCAATGAGCAGTTCTTC	CASSQVSGNEQFF
NA	NA	TRBJ2-3	TRBV19	TGTGCCAGTAGTTTCACAGATACGCAGTATTTT	CASSFTDTQYF
once	NA	TRBJ1-5	TRBV6-2/TRBV6-3	TGTGCCAGCAGTTACAGGTCGGGTTACCAGCCCCAGCATTTT	CASSYRSGYQPQHF
few	NA	TRBJ1-5	TRBV28	TGTGCCAGCAGTTGGACGAATCAGCCCCAGCATTTT	CASSWTNQPQHF
NA	NA	TRBJ1-5	TRBV7-9	TGTGCCAGCAGCAGGGGTGCGCGGCAGCCCCAGCATTTT	CASSRGARQPQHF
NA	NA	TRBJ2-2	TRBV3-1/TRBV3-2	TGTGCCAGCAGCCAAAGTAGATACACCGGGGAGCTGTTTTTT	CASSQSRYTGELFF
NA	NA	TRBJ2-1	TRBV10-3	TGTGCCATCAGTGGTCCCGGGGGACGTGGGTTCTTC	CAISGPGGRGFF
NA	NA	TRBJ2-5	TRBV3-1/TRBV3-2	TGTGCCAGCAGCCACCGTGGGGGCGGTGAAGAGACCCAGTACTTC	CASSHRGGGEETQYF
few	NA	TRBJ2-6	TRBV3-1/TRBV3-2	TGTGCCAGCAGCCAAGGTGTGTCAGACTCTGGGGCCAACGTCCTGACTTTC	CASSQGVSDSGANVLTF
NA	NA	TRBJ1-2	TRBV29-1	TGCAGCGGGGGGGGTGCGGACAGCAGATATGGCTACACCTTC	CSGGGADSRYGYTF
few	NA	TRBJ1-5	TRBV20-1	TGCAGTGCTAGTTCTGGGGCCCGGCAGGGAAATCAGCCCCAGCATTTT	CSASSGARQGNQPQHF
NA	NA	TRBJ1-4	TRBV7-2	TGTGCCAGCAGCTTAGGGGCAGGGGACAATGAAAAACTGTTTTTT	CASSLGAGDNEKLFF
few	TRBD1	TRBJ1-2	TRBV6-5	TGTGCCAGCAGTTACGGGACAGGGCATGGCTACACCTTC	CASSYGTGHGYTF
NA	NA	TRBJ2-3	TRBV18	TGTGCCAGCTCACCTACGTCAGGGGGGACAGATACGCAGTATTTT	CASSPTSGGTDTQYF
few	NA	TRBJ2-2	TRBV7-2	TGTGCCAGCAGCTTAGGTCCCCTCATCAGCTACACCGGGGAGCTGTTTTTT	CASSLGPLISYTGELFF
few	TRBD2	TRBJ2-1	TRBV5-1	TGCGCCAGCAGCACCGGGACTAGTGGGGGGGCCGATGAGCAGTTCTTC	CASSTGTSGGADEQFF
NA	NA	TRBJ1-6	TRBV18	TGTGCCAGCTCACCACAGCCGGGTAGACCCCTCCACTTT	CASSPQPGRPLHF
NA	TRBD1	TRBJ2-3	TRBV18	TGTGCCAGCTCACCACCCGGACAGGGTACAGATACGCAGTATTTT	CASSPPGQGTDTQYF